The 27 T cell receptor beta chains listed next were all sequenced from one sample in a study of blood T cells in healthy people across ages. The second PCR ran about 7 to 12 cycles with a sample-barcoded 5' primer and J-beta primers. One entry per CDR3 protein, called by TCRdb with MiXCR from the 5' RACE reads. The sample carries roughly 2 million distinct CDR3 sequences, roughly 52% recorded once. Sequenced material: blood. These receptor sequences come from a woman in her 40s in good health.

The chain couples TRBV20-1 to TRBJ2-3, with 9 bases aligning to TRBD2. V gave up 7 bases and J gave up 2 bases; unmatched junction bases: 13. Germline lookup yields CDR1 DFQATT and CDR2 SNEGSKA (reference sequence). The CDR3 loop spans 16 amino acids. The CDR3 is CSGRLGLAGLTDTQYF. Written as DNA, the CDR3 is TGCAGTGGTCGATTGGGGCTAGCGGGGCTCACAGATACGCAGTATTTT.

The table lists this clonotype with a few counts. This rearrangement joins TRBV27 to TRBJ1-2, with 10 positions matching TRBD1. CDR3 size: 16 residues. V trimming: 5 bases; J trimming: 5 bases; junction bases outside the gene matches: 11. The V gene's germline CDR1 is MNHEY and CDR2 SMNVEV (reference sequence). CDR3 in amino acids: CASSPNPGQGPYGYTF. The CDR3 DNA reads as TGTGCCAGCAGTCCCAACCCGGGACAGGGGCCTTATGGCTACACCTTC.

To note about this clonotype: No conserved phenylalanine or tryptophan ends this CDR3, so it is likely a read error. The chain links TRBV10-2 to TRBJ2-1, with 10 bases that match TRBD2. Germline V lookup: CDR1 WSHSY, CDR2 SAAADI. The trim removed 4 bases at V and 6 bases at J, leaving 6 bases unmatched. CDR3 length: 15 residues. CDR3 sequence reads: CASSGSGGAVNEQFL. Written as DNA, the CDR3 is TGCGCCAGCAGTGGCAGCGGGGGGGCCGTCAATGAGCAGTTCTTA.

The count of this clonotype is one. The rearrangement joins TRBV11-2 to TRBJ1-2, with 8 bases lining up with TRBD1. V lost 5 bases to trimming and J lost 3 bases; unmatched junction nucleotides: 5. This CDR3 has 14 residues. Germline loops: CDR1 SGHAT, CDR2 FQNNGV. CDR3 sequence (DNA): TGTGCCAGCAGCGTAGGGACAGGCCACTATGGCTACACCTTC. Amino acids: CASSVGTGHYGYTF.

The chain joins TRBV5-1 to TRBJ2-6; D gene uncertain. Per the germline V gene, CDR1 is SGHRS and CDR2 is YFSETQ. There are 19 residues in the CDR3. V was shortened by 5 bases and J by 2 bases, with 23 bases between the two germline ends. As DNA, the CDR3 is TGCGCCAGCAGAACCGCGAACACCACAAGCGTGGCTGGGGCCAACGTCCTGACTTTC. The encoded protein is CASRTANTTSVAGANVLTF.

The chain combines TRBV5-6 with TRBJ2-1; 7 positions match TRBD2. CDR3 size: 15 residues. V shed 4 bases and J 4 bases; nucleotides not matched to a gene: 8. Germline lookup yields CDR1 SGHDT and CDR2 YYEEEE. CDR3 protein: CASSKRDGNYNEQFF. CDR3 bases: TGTGCCAGCAGCAAGCGGGACGGTAATTACAATGAGCAGTTCTTC.

The CDR3 protein is CASSPSGQGGNQPQHF. CDR3 coding DNA: TGTGCCAGCAGTCCCTCTGGACAGGGCGGCAATCAGCCCCAGCATTTT. The chain has TRBV6-5 and TRBJ1-5; 8 bases are a match to TRBD1. This CDR3 is 16 amino acids long. The germline V gene has CDR1 MNHEY and CDR2 SVGAGI. After removal of 5 bases from V and 2 bases from J, the junction contained 8 bases not matched to a gene.

The rearrangement links TRBV5-1 to TRBJ1-1, with TRBD1 matching 7 bases. Germline V gene lookup returns CDR1 SGHRS and CDR2 YFSETQ. With 4 bases clipped from V and 1 base from J, the junction kept 13 bases outside the gene matches. The CDR3 consists of 17 residues. Here the CDR3 reads CASSPPRTGVSNTEAFF. CDR3 nucleotides: TGCGCCAGCAGCCCCCCACGGACAGGCGTTTCGAACACTGAAGCTTTCTTT.

Comment on this clonotype: An end of the junction differs from the germline gene, which may be a read error. The genes are TRBV24-1 and TRBJ2-1; the D is unclear. The CDR3 is 15 residues long. Germline V gene sequence: CDR1 KGHDR, CDR2 SFDVKD. CDR3 DNA sequence: TGTGCCACCAGTGTTTTGGATCGTGGGATCAATGAGCAGTTCTTC. Translating gives CATSVLDRGINEQFF.

The chain uses TRBV20-1 and TRBJ1-4; D not resolved. With 4 bases removed from V and 8 bases from J, the gap between germline ends came to 17 bases. The CDR3 length is 14 residues. Looked up from germline, CDR1 is DFQATT and CDR2 is SNEGSKA (reference sequence). The DNA for the CDR3 is TGCAGTGCTACAATCCGGGCAGAGGAGGAAAAACTGTTTTTT. Encoded protein: CSATIRAEEEKLFF.

The rearrangement uses TRBV2 and TRBJ2-6; D is uncertain. V was clipped by 2 bases and J by 1 base, with 3 bases between them. Germline CDR1 is SNHLY and CDR2 is FYNNEI. This CDR3 is built from 14 residues. CDR3 loop: CASSETSGANVLTF. CDR3 DNA sequence: TGTGCCAGCAGTGAAACATCTGGGGCCAACGTCCTGACTTTC.

The chain is built from TRBV2 and TRBJ2-5, with D maybe TRBD2 (5 bases). The V end was cut by 9 bases, the J end by 4 bases, with 12 bases between. Germline V gives CDR1 SNHLY, CDR2 FYNNEI. The CDR3 totals 12 residues. CDR3 DNA sequence: TGTGCCAGTTTGCGGGTCGGAGAGACCCAGTACTTC. Encoded protein: CASLRVGETQYF.

The chain couples TRBV4-2 to TRBJ1-1; D gene uncertain. CDR3 length: 13 amino acids. V was pared by 2 bases and J by 1 base, with 5 bases between. The germline V gene has CDR1 LGHNA and CDR2 YNFKEQ. The CDR3 DNA sequence: TGTGCCAGCAGCCAATACGGGAACACTGAAGCTTTCTTT. Its translation: CASSQYGNTEAFF.

The chain joins TRBV6-6 to TRBJ2-5, with 7 bases that match TRBD1. V lost 7 bases and J lost 5; bases outside the gene matches: 16. The CDR3 contains 16 residues. Germline CDR1 and CDR2: MNHNY and SVGAGI (reference sequence). CDR3 sequence reads: CASTIYGNRGSETQYF. In nucleotides, the CDR3 is TGTGCCAGCACTATTTACGGAAACAGGGGAAGCGAGACCCAGTACTTC.

This clonotype was observed a few times. The genes are TRBV9 and TRBJ2-3; D ambiguous. The CDR3 has 14 amino acids. Germline V CDR1 and CDR2: SGDLS, YYNGEE. Trimming removed 0 bases from V and 2 bases from J, with 7 bases in between. The CDR3 protein is CASSVAQNTDTQYF. CDR3 coding DNA: TGTGCCAGCAGCGTAGCCCAAAACACAGATACGCAGTATTTT.

The chain employs TRBV7-2 and TRBJ1-1; D ambiguous. Germline values: CDR1 SGHTA, CDR2 FQGNSA. V lost 1 base to trimming and J lost 10 bases, with 16 bases between them. This CDR3 is 14 amino acids long. CDR3 amino acids: CASSLEEGRLGAFF. For the CDR3, the DNA is TGTGCCAGCAGCTTAGAGGAAGGACGGCTGGGAGCTTTCTTT.

This chain links TRBV4-3 with TRBJ2-3; D might be TRBD2 (5 bases). The CDR3 has 14 residues. Germline V CDR1 and CDR2: LGHNA, YSLEER. With 1 base removed from V and 7 bases from J, the gap between germline ends came to 12 bases. CDR3 DNA: TGCGCCAGCAGCCAAGCCTTCGGGGTAAATACGCAGTATTTT. It is translated as CASSQAFGVNTQYF.

In its sample, this clonotype was seen a few times. The chain combines TRBV2 with TRBJ2-7, with 8 bases aligning to TRBD2. V was pared by 7 bases and J by 5 bases, with 10 bases of the junction left unmatched. Germline lookup yields CDR1 SNHLY and CDR2 FYNNEI. This CDR3 spans 14 amino acids. CDR3 nucleotide sequence: TGTGCCAGCATGCCCGGACTAGCCATCCACGAGCAGTACTTC. Its translation is CASMPGLAIHEQYF. The full variable domain, its missing parts supplied by reference TRBV2 and TRBJ2-7, is EPEVTQTPSHQVTQMGQEVILRCVPISNHLYFYWYRQILGQKVEFLVSFYNNEISEKSEIFDDQFSVERPDGSNFTLKIRSTKLEDSAMYFCASMPGLAIHEQYFGPGTRLTVT.

This clonotype came up a few times. The chain has TRBV29-1 and TRBJ1-1; 7 bases are a match to TRBD1. Losses at the gene ends were 5 bases for V and 3 bases for J; bases not matched to a gene: 6. The CDR3 totals 13 residues. Germline CDR1 reads SQVTM; CDR2 reads ANQGSEA. The CDR3 region is CSVLTGEYTEAFF. The CDR3 DNA is TGCAGCGTTCTAACAGGGGAGTACACTGAAGCTTTCTTT.

The CDR3 DNA reads as TGTGCCAGCAGGAGGGGCTACGTCTATGGCTACACCTTC. The encoded protein is CASRRGYVYGYTF. The chain recombines TRBV9 with TRBJ1-2, with a weak D call TRBD1 (5 bases). Trimming stripped 5 bases from V and 4 bases from J, with 12 bases between. Germline values: CDR1 SGDLS, CDR2 YYNGEE. This CDR3 is built from 13 residues.

This clonotype was seen a single time. This sequence joins TRBV29-1 and TRBJ1-2; D remains unclear. CDR1 and CDR2 (germline): SQVTM, ANQGSEA. The CDR3 runs to 14 residues. Trimming left V 3 bases short and J 4 bases short, with 15 bases between. The CDR3 bases are TGCAGCGTTGATGGAGGAGGTTTGACCTATGGCTACACCTTC. Translated: CSVDGGGLTYGYTF.

V gene TRBV29-1 combines with J gene TRBJ2-7, with TRBD1 as a possible D gene (7 bases). Germline V gene sequence: CDR1 SQVTM, CDR2 ANQGSEA. There are 15 residues in the CDR3. Trimming shortened V by 3 bases and J by 0 bases, and 15 bases separated the two germline ends. Written as DNA, the CDR3 is TGCAGCGTTGAGGGGGGACAGCTGGGCTCCTACGAGCAGTACTTC. The encoded protein is CSVEGGQLGSYEQYF.

Written as DNA, the CDR3 is TGTGCCAGCAGCTTAGCGAAAACCTCTCGAGATGGCTACACCTTC. The encoded protein is CASSLAKTSRDGYTF. The chain has TRBV7-9 and TRBJ1-2; D uncertain. V lost 0 bases and J 6 bases, leaving 14 bases between the germline ends. Germline CDR1 is SEHNR and CDR2 is FQNEAQ (reference sequence). The CDR3 sequence is 15 residues long.

This clonotype turned up a few times. This chain links TRBV27 with TRBJ1-6; D is undetermined. There are 18 residues in the CDR3. Trimming removed 0 bases from V and 2 bases from J, with 14 bases in between. Germline CDR1 is MNHEY and CDR2 is SMNVEV (reference sequence). CDR3: CASSLSRPSATYNSPLHF. The CDR3 nucleotides read TGTGCCAGCAGTTTATCGAGACCATCGGCTACCTATAATTCACCCCTCCACTTT.

The chain uses TRBV11-1 and TRBJ2-4; D uncertain. With the DNA end fitting TRBJ2-7 better, the J assignment may be wrong. This CDR3 contains 16 residues. The germline V gene encodes CDR1 SGHAT and CDR2 FQDESV (reference sequence). CDR3 sequence: CASSLAPLFSSYEQYF. The DNA of the CDR3 is TGTGCCAGCAGCTTAGCCCCCTTATTCAGCTCCTACGAGCAGTACTTC.

The chain recombines TRBV5-1 with TRBJ2-1; the D gene is possibly TRBD2 (5 bases). The CDR3 sequence is 14 residues long. The germline V gene has CDR1 SGHRS and CDR2 YFSETQ. The V and J ends lost 2 bases and 7 bases respectively, with 13 bases between them. The CDR3 sequence is CASSFDGNKNEQFF. CDR3 sequence (DNA): TGCGCCAGCAGCTTCGACGGGAATAAAAATGAGCAGTTCTTC. The full variable domain, completed using reference TRBV5-1 and TRBJ2-1, is KAGVTQTPRYLIKTRGQQVTLSCSPISGHRSVSWYQQTPGQGLQFLFEYFSETQRNKGNFPGRFSGRQFSNSRSEMNVSTLELGDSALYLCASSFDGNKNEQFFGPGTRLTVL.

This clonotype was recorded at least ten times. The chain carries TRBV29-1 and TRBJ2-1; D call uncertain. Trimming shortened V by 2 bases and J by 9 bases, and 2 bases separated the two germline ends. Germline V gene lookup returns CDR1 SQVTM and CDR2 ANQGSEA. CDR3 length: 9 amino acids. CDR3 DNA: TGCAGCGTTGAACGTGAGCAGTTCTTC. Encoded protein: CSVEREQFF.